Listed below are T cell receptor beta chains from one sample, sequenced in a study of graft-versus-host responses after intestinal transplantation. Repertoires were generated with immunoSEQ multiplex PCR, while TCRdb's copy carries only in-frame clones and drops some. Altogether under 100,000 clones are present, around 93% being singletons, with the ten largest covering over 0.15%. What these receptors recognize is not known. The sequenced sample was unstimulated CD4+ T cells sorted from spleen or lymph node cells, obtained before transplant. The receptors originated from a human donor who was the organ donor for an intestinal transplant. The CDR3 runs from the conserved cysteine through the conserved F or W. Fields, in order: clone size, D gene, J gene, V gene, CDR3 length, CDR3 DNA, CDR3 protein. D genes are given only for firm matches. Clone size is stated in some rows and not others, as once, few, many or a class when expanded.

>NA|NA|TRBJ2-4|TRBV6-5|13
TGTGCCAGCAGTGAACGGCGAAAAAACATTCAGTACTTC
CASSERRKNIQYF
>NA|TRBD2|TRBJ2-1|TRBV7-2|14
TGTGCCAGCAGCGATTGGGGACTAGCCAATGAGCAGTTCTTC
CASSDWGLANEQFF
>NA|TRBD1|TRBJ1-4|TRBV11-2|14
TGTGCCAGCAGCTTCCGACAGGGGGCCGAAAAACTGTTTTTT
CASSFRQGAEKLFF
>NA|TRBD1|TRBJ1-2|TRBV11-2|14
TGTGCCAGCAGCCAAAGGACAGGGCTTGATGGCTACACCTTC
CASSQRTGLDGYTF
>NA|TRBD2|TRBJ2-7|TRBV6-5|13
TGTGCCAGCACTCAGGGCGGGGGCTACGAGCAGTACTTC
CASTQGGGYEQYF
>NA|TRBD1|TRBJ1-1|TRBV7-3|18
TGTGCCAGCAGCTTAAGGACCGGGACAGCCCATGAGGGAACTGAAGCTTTCTTT
CASSLRTGTAHEGTEAFF
>NA|NA|TRBJ2-1|TRBV6-4|12
TGTGCCAGCAGGGGAAATAACAATGAGCAGTTCTTC
CASRGNNNEQFF
>NA|NA|TRBJ2-5|TRBV5-1|14
TGCGCCAGCAGCTTGGCCGGGGACCAAGAGACCCAGTACTTC
CASSLAGDQETQYF
>NA|TRBD1|TRBJ1-1|TRBV18|15
TGTGCCAGCTCGTCACAGGGGAAGACGGGGGATGAAGCTTTCTTT
CASSSQGKTGDEAFF
>few|NA|TRBJ1-1|TRBV18|13
TGTGCCAGCTCACCACAGGGGAACACTGAAGCTTTCTTT
CASSPQGNTEAFF
>NA|TRBD1|TRBJ2-7|TRBV7-2|16
TGTGCCAGCAGCTTAGAAGGGGGACAGGGCGCCTACGAGCAGTACTTC
CASSLEGGQGAYEQYF
>NA|TRBD1|TRBJ1-4|TRBV28|14
TGTGCCAGCACCGTGGGACAGGACTCGGGAAAACTGTTTTTT
CASTVGQDSGKLFF
>once|NA|TRBJ1-5|TRBV6-1|15
TGTGCCAGCAGTATAGAGTCAGGGGGCAATCAGCCCCAGCATTTT
CASSIESGGNQPQHF
>NA|NA|TRBJ1-5|TRBV11-2|15
TGTGCCAGCAGCTTAGATAAGGGTTACAATCAGCCCCAGCATTTT
CASSLDKGYNQPQHF
>NA|NA|TRBJ2-5|TRBV6-5|15
TGTGCCAGCACCCCCGCCGGGGGCCCACAAGAGACCCAGTACTTC
CASTPAGGPQETQYF
>NA|NA|TRBJ2-7|TRBV7-9|13
TGTGCCAGCAGCTTAACGGAGACCTACGAGCAGTACTTC
CASSLTETYEQYF
>few|TRBD2|TRBJ2-3|TRBV7-2|15
TGTGCCAGCAGCTTACTAGCGGGGGGCACAGATACGCAGTATTTT
CASSLLAGGTDTQYF
>NA|TRBD1|TRBJ2-1|TRBV7-7|16
TGTGCTAGCAGCTGGGGGATAGGACAGGGACACAATGAGCAGTTCTTC
CASSWGIGQGHNEQFF
>NA|TRBD1|TRBJ1-2|TRBV7-3|14
TGTGCCAGCAGCATGGGATCGGACAGGGAAGGCTACACCTTC
CASSMGSDREGYTF
>NA|TRBD1|TRBJ2-7|TRBV11-2|18
TGTGCCAGCAGCTTAAATTCCCTGGCAGGGGGTGCGACCTACGAGCAGTACTTC
CASSLNSLAGGATYEQYF
>NA|NA|TRBJ1-1|TRBV4-3|15
TGCGCCAGCAGCCAAGACGGGGTAACGAACACTGAAGCTTTCTTT
CASSQDGVTNTEAFF
>NA|TRBD1|TRBJ2-7|TRBV28|14
TGTGCCAGTCACATGGGACAGAGGGATTGGGAGCAGTACTTC
CASHMGQRDWEQYF
>NA|TRBD2|TRBJ2-3|TRBV28|17
TGTGCCAGCAGTTTGGGGATACTAGCGGGGGTCACAGATACGCAGTATTTT
CASSLGILAGVTDTQYF
>NA|NA|TRBJ2-2|TRBV18|12
TGTGCCAGCTCATTGAACACCGGGGAGCTGTTTTTT
CASSLNTGELFF
>NA|NA|TRBJ1-5|TRBV15|16
TGTGCCACCAGCAGAGGCGGGACCATCGGGAATCAGCCCCAGCATTTT
CATSRGGTIGNQPQHF
>NA|NA|TRBJ2-4|TRBV11-2|17
TGTGCCAGCAGCTTATCTTTCGGCACCTTAGCCAAAAACATTCAGTACTTC
CASSLSFGTLAKNIQYF
>NA|TRBD1|TRBJ1-1|TRBV28|16
TGTGCCAGCAGTTTTACTCGACAGGGGGCTCGAACTGAAGCTTTCTTT
CASSFTRQGARTEAFF